This paragraph reports one T cell receptor beta chain. Its antigen is unknown. The CDR3 spans 14 residues. J gave up 2 bases and V 6 bases, and 2 bases lay outside the gene matches. Germline V lookup: CDR1 ENHRY, CDR2 SYGVKD. This entry is derived from a study of a mutant IDH1 vaccine in newly diagnosed glioma. Points from the study as a whole: Pseudoprogression seemed unrelated to changes in top peripheral T cell clonotypes.

Described time point: week 11, during vaccination. Mutant IDH1 20-mer peptide, at 300 ug, made up each vaccine dose, with topical imiquimod. Using immunoSEQ multiplex PCR, the repertoire was profiled, and TCRdb retains in-frame clones only, with some absent. This table has around 57,000 clones, 70% to 90% appearing once. The rearrangement joins TRBV10-3 to TRBJ1-4; the match to TRBD1 covers 8 bases. The material was PBMCs, obtained from a glioma patient whose treatment included an IDH1 peptide vaccine. The clonotype originates from a man aged 35-49 years with glioma. The CDR3 region has the DNA TGTGCCATCAGCAGGACAGGGACTAATGAAAAACTGTTTTTT. Protein product: CAISRTGTNEKLFF.